One T cell receptor (beta chain) is described in this entry. Treatment of the sample: some 20 received Ad26.COV2.S at low or high dose, single or two shots; 5 received placebo; per-sample allocation not given. On day 63 after the first injection, vaccine and placebo recipients gave samples. Donor was an adult aged 18-55 years in Boston. This sample is drawn from a study of Ad26.COV2.S vaccination and SARS-CoV-2 variants. Turning to the study itself: Donor got 5x10^10 or 1x10^11 viral particles of Ad26.COV2.S.

Repertoires were generated with immunoSEQ multiplex PCR, while TCRdb's copy carries only in-frame clones and drops some. The sample has some 300,000 clones; around four fifths are singletons. The length of the CDR3 is 13 residues. The germline gives CDR1 SEHNR, CDR2 FQNEAQ (reference sequence). V was cut by 0 bases and J by 6 bases, with 9 bases left in between. The receptor was derived from a person aged 18 to 65 who received the Ad26.COV2.S COVID-19 vaccine or a placebo. The chain has TRBV7-9 and TRBJ2-7; D is unresolved. Sequences were derived from peripheral blood, sampled in a trial of Ad26.COV2.S vaccine versus placebo. As DNA, the CDR3 is TGTGCCAGCAGCTTAGCGTCCACATCCGAGCAGTACTTC. This gives the protein CASSLASTSEQYF.